Listed below are T cell receptor beta chains from one sample, sequenced in a study of cytomegalovirus exposure and HLA in healthy donors. Some clones are missing from TCRdb's copy, which holds only in-frame ones; the method was immunoSEQ multiplex PCR. This sample has some 150,000 clones, with over 75% found just once. Sequenced material: PBMCs. The receptors were sampled from a female donor in good health and CMV-seronegative. The CDR3 runs from the conserved cysteine through the conserved F or W. A D gene is named only where the DNA matches it firmly. Clone sizes are given selectively: once, few, many, or a class where the clone is expanded.

CDR3	DNA	V	D	J	size
CASSQDRGSEAFF	TGTGCCAGCAGCCAAGATCGGGGTTCTGAAGCTTTCTTT	TRBV14	NA	TRBJ1-1	NA
CASRNFGTGGWNTEAFF	TGTGCCAGCAGAAACTTCGGGACAGGGGGCTGGAACACTGAAGCTTTCTTT	TRBV27	TRBD1	TRBJ1-1	NA
CASIGTGGHYEQYF	TGTGCCAGCATCGGGACAGGGGGACACTACGAGCAGTACTTC	TRBV28	TRBD1	TRBJ2-7	few
CASSIRGEKLFF	TGTGCCAGTAGTATTCGAGGGGAAAAACTGTTTTTT	TRBV19	NA	TRBJ1-4	few
CATSRPLVGDGYTF	TGTGCCACCAGCAGACCACTTGTGGGAGATGGCTACACCTTC	TRBV15	NA	TRBJ1-2	NA
CASSDRQGANVLTF	TGTGCCAGCAGTGATCGACAGGGGGCCAACGTCCTGACTTTC	TRBV6-1	NA	TRBJ2-6	NA
CASSTQAMNTEAFF	TGTGCCAGTAGTACACAGGCGATGAACACTGAAGCTTTCTTT	TRBV19	NA	TRBJ1-1	NA
CASSLAGTENIQYF	TGTGCCAGCAGCTTGGCGGGGACAGAAAACATTCAGTACTTC	TRBV5-4	TRBD1	TRBJ2-4	NA
CAWTRLAGVLQETQYF	TGTGCCTGGACAAGGCTAGCGGGGGTTCTTCAAGAGACCCAGTACTTC	TRBV30	TRBD2	TRBJ2-5	NA
CSVENPPTVTEAFF	TGCAGCGTTGAAAACCCCCCGACAGTCACTGAAGCTTTCTTT	TRBV29-1	NA	TRBJ1-1	NA
CAWGTGVGNSPLHF	TGTGCCTGGGGTACAGGGGTCGGTAATTCACCCCTCCACTTT	TRBV30	TRBD1	TRBJ1-6	NA
CASSSDRGSYEQYF	TGTGCCAGTAGTTCGGACAGGGGATCCTACGAGCAGTACTTC	TRBV19	TRBD1	TRBJ2-7	NA
CASSVGLAGGGADTQYF	TGTGCCAGCAGCGTAGGATTAGCGGGGGGCGGGGCAGATACGCAGTATTTT	TRBV9	TRBD2	TRBJ2-3	NA
CASSLVDTTYEQYF	TGTGCCAGCAGTTTGGTGGACACCACCTACGAGCAGTACTTC	TRBV28	NA	TRBJ2-7	NA
CAWRHPGTANTDTQYF	TGTGCCTGGAGGCACCCCGGGACAGCTAACACAGATACGCAGTATTTT	TRBV30	TRBD1	TRBJ2-3	few
CASSLTGGGSEAFF	TGTGCCAGCAGCTTAACCGGGGGAGGGAGTGAAGCTTTCTTT	TRBV7-3	NA	TRBJ1-1	NA
CASSSGTGDYEQYF	TGTGCCAGCAGCTCCGGGACTGGTGACTACGAGCAGTACTTC	TRBV7-9	NA	TRBJ2-7	NA
CASSVDPGAYEQYF	TGTGCCAGCAGCGTAGACCCAGGGGCCTACGAGCAGTACTTC	TRBV9	NA	TRBJ2-7	NA
CASSPGLAGEVETQYF	TGTGCCAGCAGCCCGGGACTAGCGGGAGAGGTGGAGACCCAGTACTTC	TRBV11-2	TRBD2	TRBJ2-5	few
CASSVSRQGRGYNEQFF	TGCGCCAGCAGCGTTAGCCGACAGGGTCGGGGGTACAATGAGCAGTTCTTC	TRBV5-1	NA	TRBJ2-1	NA
CASSLPWGSGSTGELFF	TGTGCCAGCAGCTTACCTTGGGGTAGCGGAAGTACCGGGGAGCTGTTTTTT	TRBV7-3	NA	TRBJ2-2	NA
CAWRGQGARNTEAFF	TGTGCCTGGAGGGGACAGGGGGCGCGTAACACTGAAGCTTTCTTT	TRBV30	TRBD1	TRBJ1-1	NA
CASSLNGFQGRVWGYTF	TGTGCCAGCAGTTTAAATGGGTTTCAGGGGAGAGTTTGGGGCTACACCTTC	TRBV27	NA	TRBJ1-2	NA
CASSLTGGFNSYEQYF	TGTGCCAGCAGTCTGACAGGGGGCTTTAACTCCTACGAGCAGTACTTC	TRBV28	TRBD1	TRBJ2-7	NA
CASSLAGSEKLFF	TGTGCCAGCAGCTTGGCAGGATCTGAAAAACTGTTTTTT	TRBV7-9	NA	TRBJ1-4	NA
CAWSVVPDTEAFF	TGTGCCTGGAGTGTTGTGCCAGACACTGAAGCTTTCTTT	TRBV30	NA	TRBJ1-1	NA
CASSLLQGMGEQFF	TGTGCCAGCAGCCTACTACAGGGGATGGGGGAGCAGTTCTTC	TRBV5-6	TRBD1	TRBJ2-1	NA
CASSRTGADQPQHF	TGCGCCAGCAGTAGGACAGGGGCTGATCAGCCCCAGCATTTT	TRBV5-1	TRBD1	TRBJ1-5	NA
CASSLAGQQETQYF	TGTGCCAGCAGTTTAGCGGGACAGCAAGAGACCCAGTACTTC	TRBV28	NA	TRBJ2-5	NA
CSVGIWDSLNTGELFF	TGCAGCGTTGGTATATGGGACAGCCTAAACACCGGGGAGCTGTTTTTT	TRBV29-1	TRBD1	TRBJ2-2	once
CSVHFYGAPDTQYF	TGCAGCGTTCACTTTTATGGGGCCCCAGATACGCAGTATTTT	TRBV29-1	NA	TRBJ2-3	few
CASSRDTISSTYEQYF	TGTGCCAGTAGTCGGGACACCATAAGTAGTACCTACGAGCAGTACTTC	TRBV19	NA	TRBJ2-7	NA
CASSPSEGIGTEAFF	TGTGCCAGCAGCCCTAGCGAGGGTATCGGCACTGAAGCTTTCTTT	TRBV4-2	NA	TRBJ1-1	few